Listed here are 15 T cell receptor beta chains from one sample, sequenced in a study of post-analysis software for immune sequencing data. Notes on the study in general: Included in a set of roughly five TRBV segments more frequent in patients than controls were TRBV5-6, TRBV5-1 and TRBV20-1.

Their cognate antigens are unknown. TCR beta cDNA libraries included unique molecular identifiers. TCRdb processed the PCR reads anew with MiXCR; each CDR3 protein has one entry. Among about 620,000 distinct CDR3 sequences listed, roughly 40% were seen once. The sample taken for sequencing was blood. The origin of the receptors is a girl between 5 and 17 years old with multiple sclerosis.

The genes are TRBV4-1 and TRBJ1-2; no definite D call. In germline, CDR1 is MGHRA, CDR2 YSYEKL. V gave up 0 bases and J gave up 10 bases, with 18 bases separating them. There are 15 residues in the CDR3. CDR3 sequence (DNA): TGCGCCAGCAGCCAAGAGCTTCCCACCTATAGAATCTACACCTTC. Protein product: CASSQELPTYRIYTF.

The V call is TRBV2, the J call TRBJ2-3; D uncertain. V lost 8 bases and J 2 bases, leaving 11 bases between the germline ends. Germline CDR1 reads SNHLY; CDR2 reads FYNNEI. CDR3 length: 13 residues. CDR3 nucleotide sequence: TGTGCCAGCCGGATCGGGTTCACAGATACGCAGTATTTT. Translation gives CASRIGFTDTQYF.

The sample holds a few counts of this clonotype. The J gene is TRBJ2-7, the V gene TRBV4-1; 7 positions agree with TRBD2. Germline V gene sequence: CDR1 MGHRA, CDR2 YSYEKL. Trimming removed 4 bases from V and 6 bases from J; junction bases left unmatched: 12. CDR3 length equals 15 residues. CDR3 residues: CASSRKRDSGLEQYF. The CDR3 DNA is TGCGCCAGCAGCCGGAAGCGGGACTCGGGTCTCGAGCAGTACTTC.

The gene calls are TRBV28 and TRBJ1-2, with TRBD1 matching 10 bases. The CDR3 covers 15 residues. In germline, CDR1 is MDHEN, CDR2 SYDVKM. V dropped 3 bases and J dropped 4; count of bases not matched to a gene: 5. CDR3 bases: TGTGCCAGCAGTTTCCCTGGGACAGGGGTCTATGGCTACACCTTC. It codes for CASSFPGTGVYGYTF.

This clonotype appeared a few times. The V gene is TRBV21-1, the J gene TRBJ2-4. TRBV21-1 represents a pseudogene. The CDR3 runs 13 residues. The chain's CDR3 is CASSKAGKNIQYF. For the CDR3, the DNA is TGTGCCAGCAGCAAAGCGGGCAAAAACATTCAGTACTTC.

This clonotype was counted between two and nine times. This CDR3 reads CASSFRPRGGTQYF. DNA for the CDR3: TGTGCCAGCAGTTTTCGTCCCCGGGGTGGTACGCAGTATTTT. The chain combines TRBV27 with TRBJ2-3, with D possibly matching TRBD2 (5 bases). The CDR3 runs to 14 residues. The germline V and J ends were trimmed by 3 bases and 8 bases, with 15 bases remaining between them. Germline CDR1 MNHEY, CDR2 SMNVEV (reference sequence).

This clonotype was seen only a few times. V is TRBV10-3 and J is TRBJ2-7; maybe TRBD2 (5 bases). The CDR3 is 14 residues long. Germline assignment: CDR1 ENHRY and CDR2 SYGVKD. V dropped 0 bases and J dropped 7 bases, with 13 bases sitting between them. The CDR3 DNA sequence: TGTGCCATCAGTGAGTCCCCCGGGAAAGGGGAGCAGTACTTC. This codes for CAISESPGKGEQYF.

As concerns this clonotype: The junction differs from germline at one of its ends, possibly a read error. The rearrangement uses TRBV12-3 or TRBV12-4 and TRBJ2-1; 11 bases line up with TRBD2. The length of the CDR3 is 23 residues. The CDR3 nucleotides are TGTGCCAGCAGTATACGAGTCCCGAGACTAGCGGGGTGGGGTTCCCCGTCCTACAATAAGCAGTTCTTC. The encoded protein is CASSIRVPRLAGWGSPSYNKQFF.

In this sample, this clonotype turned up a few times. The chain uses TRBV6-5 and TRBJ1-2; 8 bases are shared with TRBD1. Germline-derived CDR1 and CDR2 are MNHEY and SVGAGI. With 4 bases clipped from V and 7 bases from J, the junction kept 8 bases outside the gene matches. The CDR3 has 14 residues. The DNA of the CDR3 is TGTGCCAGCAGTTCACGGACAGGGCTCCGTGGCTACACCTTC. It translates to CASSSRTGLRGYTF.

This clonotype appeared a few times. The chain recombines TRBV29-1 with TRBJ2-2; D gene unclear. The CDR3 has 14 residues. V lost 4 bases and J 4 bases, leaving 13 bases between the germline ends. Looked up from germline, CDR1 is SQVTM and CDR2 is ANQGSEA. The CDR3 nucleotides are TGCAGCGTTGGTTTCGGGCGGAGCACCGGGGAGCTGTTTTTT. Translating it yields CSVGFGRSTGELFF.

A few counts support this clonotype. This chain links TRBV4-2 with TRBJ2-7; 14 nucleotides align to TRBD2. Per germline, CDR1 LGHNA and CDR2 YNFKEQ. CDR3 size: 18 residues. The V segment lost 2 bases and the J segment 0 bases; nucleotides outside the gene matches: 6. The CDR3 coding sequence is TGTGCCAGCAGCCAACTGGGACTAGCGGGAGATAGCTCCTACGAGCAGTACTTC. Protein product: CASSQLGLAGDSSYEQYF.

The chain is built from TRBV12-3 or TRBV12-4 and TRBJ2-5, with 9 bases identical to TRBD2. J was trimmed by 0 bases and V by 5 bases; bases with no gene match: 10. The CDR3 spans 17 residues. In DNA form, the CDR3 reads TGTGCCAGCAGTGCCCCGAGACTAGCGGTAAACCAAGAGACCCAGTACTTC. Amino acid sequence: CASSAPRLAVNQETQYF.

Remarks on this clonotype: At one end the junction does not follow the germline gene, possibly because of a read error. The gene calls are TRBV7-9 and TRBJ2-5, with 9 bases matching TRBD1. CDR1 is SEHNR and CDR2 is FQNEAQ in the germline V gene (reference sequence). The length of the CDR3 is 14 residues. The CDR3 nucleotides read TGTGCCTGCAGCTCGACAGGGGGTAGAGAGACCCAGTACTTC. Its protein product is CACSSTGGRETQYF.

With respect to this clonotype: Mismatch with germline at one junction end may stem from a read error. V and J are TRBV6-5 and TRBJ2-1; no clear D. Germline-derived CDR1 and CDR2 are MNHEY and SVGAGI. The CDR3 has 12 residues. The CDR3 here is CAGSPRSGEQFF. CDR3 bases: TGTGCCGGCAGTCCCCGGTCAGGTGAGCAGTTCTTC.

This clonotype has only one observation. CDR3 nucleotide sequence: TGCAGTGCTCGGGATATCCATGGCTACACCTTC. Translation: CSARDIHGYTF. The chain recombines TRBV20-1 with TRBJ1-2; D remains ambiguous. CDR3 length: 11 amino acids. V was shortened by 5 bases and J by 6 bases, with 10 bases between the two germline ends. Germline V gene sequence: CDR1 DFQATT, CDR2 SNEGSKA (reference sequence).